One and the same sample provided the 7 T cell receptor beta chains below, sequenced in a study of graft-versus-host responses after intestinal transplantation. Libraries were prepared by immunoSEQ multiplex PCR; TCRdb keeps only in-frame clonotypes and omits some of them. Seen here are over 40,000 clones, 90% to 95% observed once, and the top ten hold over 4.5%. Sequencing was performed on PBMCs, taken approximately 740 days after a first intestinal transplant, on the day of a second. The receptors come from a human patient who received an intestinal transplant, so some T cells may come from the graft donor.

This rearrangement joins TRBV7-6 to TRBJ2-7; either TRBD1 or TRBD2 may supply D (5 bases each). V was shortened by 3 bases and J by 5 bases, with 14 bases between the two germline ends. The CDR3 consists of 14 residues. Germline V gene data show CDR1 as SGHVS and CDR2 as FNYEAQ. The CDR3 nucleotides are TGTGCCAGCAGCTTGTTGGGGGTGGCAAACGAGCAGTACTTC. Encoded protein: CASSLLGVANEQYF.

The chain employs TRBV18 and TRBJ1-1; no firm D call. V was clipped by 6 bases and J by 4 bases, with 6 bases between them. The length of the CDR3 is 11 residues. Germline loops: CDR1 KGHSH, CDR2 LQKENI. The CDR3 reads CASSLGTEAFF. Written as DNA, the CDR3 is TGTGCCAGCTCCTTGGGCACTGAAGCTTTCTTT.

On this clone: One end of the junction fails to match germline, which may point to a read error. This chain joins TRBV7-7 and TRBJ1-3, with D uncertain. Germline CDR1 is SSHAT and CDR2 is FNYEAQ (reference sequence). This CDR3 contains 12 residues. CDR3 sequence: CASRKGGNTIYF. The CDR3 DNA is TGTGCTAGCAGAAAGGGCGGAAACACCATATATTTT.

This chain connects TRBV6-1 to TRBJ2-6; 7 nucleotides match TRBD2. The length of the CDR3 is 15 residues. Per germline, CDR1 MNHNS and CDR2 SASEGT. Trimming cost V 6 bases and J 4 bases; bases outside gene matches: 6. The CDR3, as DNA: TGTGCCAGCAGGTGGGAGGGATCCGGGGCCAACGTCCTGACTTTC. The encoded protein is CASRWEGSGANVLTF.

The V call is TRBV11-2, the J call TRBJ2-7; D is ambiguous. This CDR3 contains 14 residues. Trimming shortened V by 6 bases and J by 4 bases, and 16 bases separated the two germline ends. CDR1 is SGHAT, CDR2 FQNNGV, per germline. The CDR3: CASRQESLGYEQYF. Here the CDR3 DNA reads TGTGCCAGCAGGCAAGAGTCGTTGGGGTACGAGCAGTACTTC.

This chain links TRBV10-1 with TRBJ2-1, with D tentatively TRBD1 (5 bases). Germline CDR1 is WNHNN and CDR2 is SYGVQD (reference sequence). This CDR3 has 12 amino acids. V lost 8 bases and J 6 bases, leaving 11 bases between the germline ends. Here the CDR3 DNA reads TGCGCCAGCGGTCAGGGAAGCAATGAGCAGTTCTTC. Translated, it gives CASGQGSNEQFF.

As DNA, the CDR3 is TGTGCCAGTAGAGACAGGGGGCTCGGCGAGCAGTACTTC. It encodes CASRDRGLGEQYF. The J gene is TRBJ2-7, the V gene TRBV19; 10 bases are a match to TRBD1. V was pared by 6 bases and J by 6 bases, with 5 bases of the junction left unmatched. Per the germline V gene, CDR1 is LNHDA and CDR2 is SQIVND (reference sequence). The CDR3 is made up of 13 amino acids.